The clone carrying this T cell receptor (beta chain) was picked up many times. Time point defined: sample taken at primary tumor resection. Whole RNA, which was extracted from tumor, nontumor lung tissue or frozen PBMC, was sequenced without any cell sorting. TCRdb fed the 5' RACE reads into MiXCR, producing one record per CDR3 protein. Of 40,000 to 50,000 distinct CDR3 sequences listed, roughly an eighth were seen once; the top ten hold approximately 60%. This sample stems from a study of spatial heterogeneity in lung cancer. V lost 5 bases and J 0 bases, leaving 11 bases between the germline ends. The CDR3 extends over 14 amino acids. CDR1 and CDR2 from the germline V gene are SGHAT and FQDESV (reference sequence).

Source: PBMCs, taken at surgery. The chain recombines TRBV11-1 with TRBJ2-7; D perhaps matches TRBD2 (6 bases). The source is a male donor with early-stage non-small cell lung cancer. The CDR3 DNA follows: TGTGCCAGCAGCATGGGACTGGTCTCCTACGAGCAGTACTTC. It translates to CASSMGLVSYEQYF.